Included here is one T cell receptor beta chain sequence, with context. Its antigen is unknown. Sequence at one end of the junction differs from germline and may be a read error. The PCR made use of 60 Vbeta and 13 Jbeta primers. TCRdb's table, derived via immunoSEQ multiplex PCR, lists solely in-frame clones and lacks some. The sample holds 120,000 or so clones, approximately 78% seen once. Looked up from germline, CDR1 is SGHTA and CDR2 is FQGNSA. The CDR3 is 14 residues long. This sample is drawn from a study of cytomegalovirus exposure and HLA in healthy donors. Whole-study context: Early on, a data release was issued that held 80 million to 90 million unique TCRs from HLA-typed donors. Genotyping showed roughly 81% of approximately 430 donors falling in the Caucasian-associated ancestry cluster.

The study's findings and limits: A later analysis reportedly identified an Asian-associated ancestry cluster as carrying fewer N-insertions than the approximately 710-donor mean.

The chain combines TRBV7-2 with TRBJ2-7, with 12 nucleotides matching TRBD2. Sequencing was done on a sample of PBMCs. The receptor comes from a woman aged 35 to 49 in good health and CMV-seronegative. The CDR3 protein is CASSLAGGPYEQYF. For the CDR3, the DNA is TGTGCCAGCAGCCTAGCGGGAGGGCCCTACGAGCAGTACTTC. The whole variable domain, remainder taken from reference TRBV7-2 and TRBJ2-7, is GAGVSQSPSNKVTEKGKDVELRCDPISGHTALYWYRQSLGQGLEFLIYFQGNSAPDKSGLPSDRFSAERTGGSVSTLTIQRTQQEDSAVYLCASSLAGGPYEQYFGPGTRLTVT.